One sample yielded the 5 T cell receptor beta chains listed below, sequenced in a study of blood T cell repertoires in COVID-19. Repertoires were generated with immunoSEQ multiplex PCR, while TCRdb's copy carries only in-frame clones and drops some. Here the sample spans over 250,000 clones, about 89% being singletons. Sequencing was performed on PBMCs or T cells enriched from blood (not recorded which). The origin of the receptors is a man between 40 and 49 years old who had recovered from COVID-19.

The V gene is TRBV3-1 (or the pseudogene TRBV3-2), the J gene TRBJ1-5; the D is unclear. This CDR3 is 15 amino acids long. Between the trimmed V and J ends, which lost 0 bases and 3 bases, there was a span of 9 bases. Per the germline V gene, CDR1 is LGHDT and CDR2 is YNNKEL (reference sequence). For the CDR3, the DNA is TGTGCCAGCAGCCAAGATCGGGGTCACAATCAGCCCCAGCATTTT. As protein: CASSQDRGHNQPQHF.

The V call is TRBV6-5, the J call TRBJ1-2; D may be TRBD1 (6 bases). The CDR3 runs to 11 residues. CDR1 MNHEY and CDR2 SVGAGI come from the germline V gene. Trimming shortened V by 5 bases and J by 6 bases, and 7 bases separated the two germline ends. CDR3 in DNA: TGTGCCAGCAGTCACAGGGATGGCTACACCTTC. Amino acids: CASSHRDGYTF.

V and J are TRBV6-5 and TRBJ1-2, with a possible D match to TRBD1 (6 bases). The CDR3 is 12 residues long. Deletions cut 7 bases from V and 1 base from J, with 7 bases between. Germline lookup yields CDR1 MNHEY and CDR2 SVGAGI. The CDR3, as DNA: TGTGCCAGCATAGGGGGTAACTATGGCTACACCTTC. As protein: CASIGGNYGYTF.

The V call is TRBV2, the J call TRBJ1-5, with 7 bases aligning to TRBD1. The CDR3 runs to 17 residues. V gave up 4 bases and J gave up 0 bases; unmatched junction bases: 9. CDR1 is SNHLY, CDR2 FYNNEI, per germline. The CDR3 loop is CASSAEPTGFSNQPQHF. The CDR3 nucleotides are TGTGCCAGCAGTGCCGAACCGACAGGGTTTAGCAATCAGCCCCAGCATTTT.

The rearrangement joins TRBV7-7 to TRBJ2-1; TRBD2 agrees at 9 bases. The germline V gene encodes CDR1 SSHAT and CDR2 FNYEAQ (reference sequence). The J segment lost 0 bases and the V segment lost 6 bases, leaving 6 bases of the junction unmatched. CDR3 length: 16 amino acids. The CDR3, as DNA: TGTGCCAGCAGTCCCGGGACTAGCAGCTCCTACAATGAGCAGTTCTTC. Amino acids: CASSPGTSSSYNEQFF.